The 32 T cell receptor beta chains below all came from one sample that was sequenced in a study of blood T cells in healthy people across ages. Sample-barcoded 5' priming and a J-beta primer mix drove a second PCR of about 6 to 12 cycles. TCRdb re-called the 5' RACE reads through MiXCR, storing one row per CDR3 protein. This sample carries roughly 1,500,000 distinct CDR3 sequences, about 35% of them seen once, and the ten largest clones take 11%. Sequencing was carried out using blood. The receptors originated from a woman in her 30s in good health.

The CDR3 is CASSQVFDRISYEQYF. Written as DNA, the CDR3 is TGTGCCAGCAGCCAAGTTTTCGACAGGATCTCCTACGAGCAGTACTTC. This sequence joins TRBV3-1 and TRBJ2-7; maybe TRBD1 (6 bases). This CDR3 contains 16 residues. Germline values: CDR1 LGHDT, CDR2 YNNKEL (reference sequence). Trimming took off 1 base at V and 0 bases at J, with 13 bases between the two ends.

This clonotype was seen a handful of times. J is TRBJ1-2 and V is TRBV7-2; D not certain. The CDR3 contains 17 residues. Germline-derived CDR1 and CDR2 are SGHTA and FQGNSA. The V gene lost 4 bases and the J gene lost 7 bases, with 25 bases spanning the gap. The CDR3 here is CASSSRRERTRSVGYTF. The DNA for the CDR3 is TGTGCCAGCAGCTCAAGGAGGGAACGAACTCGTAGTGTTGGCTACACCTTC.

This clonotype occurred a few times. The CDR3: CASSYSSQGSYEQYF. In nucleotides, the CDR3 is TGTGCCAGCAGTTACTCCTCACAGGGTTCCTACGAGCAGTACTTC. V usage is TRBV6-5 and J usage is TRBJ2-7, with a possible D match to TRBD1 (6 bases). There are 15 residues in the CDR3. Germline CDR1 MNHEY, CDR2 SVGAGI. Trimming removed 0 bases from V and 1 base from J, with 10 bases in between.

Notes on this clonotype: Sequence at one end of the junction differs from germline and may be a read error. The CDR3 reads CASSSPGTGRYNERFF. The CDR3 coding sequence is TGTGCCAGCAGCTCACCCGGGACAGGCCGATACAATGAGCGGTTCTTC. The chain is built from TRBV7-9 and TRBJ2-1, with 8 bases matching TRBD1. This CDR3 has 16 residues. CDR1 and CDR2 (germline): SEHNR, FQNEAQ (reference sequence).

Note on this clonotype: The junction shows a germline mismatch at one end, possibly a read error. The J gene is TRBJ2-5, the V gene TRBV10-3; TRBD2 aligns across 14 bases. In germline, CDR1 is ENHRY, CDR2 SYGVKD. The CDR3 is made up of 17 amino acids. CDR3 nucleotides: TGTGCCACCAGTGGGTCGGGGACTAGCGGGAGTCGTCCGACCCAGTACTTC. Amino acid sequence: CATSGSGTSGSRPTQYF.

This rearrangement joins TRBV28 to TRBJ2-5; the D gene is possibly TRBD1 (6 bases). This CDR3 comprises 14 residues. The V and J ends lost 8 bases and 2 bases respectively, with 15 bases between them. Germline assignment: CDR1 MDHEN and CDR2 SYDVKM. CDR3 residues: CASSALGQQETQYF. In DNA, the CDR3 is TGTGCCAGCTCTGCCCTAGGACAGCAAGAGACCCAGTACTTC.

This clonotype was counted ten times or more. The chain employs TRBV6-1 and TRBJ2-7; D tentatively reads TRBD1 or TRBD2 (6 bases each). The CDR3 loop spans 13 amino acids. V was pared by 2 bases and J by 6 bases, with 11 bases between. Germline V gene data show CDR1 as MNHNS and CDR2 as SASEGT. In nucleotides, the CDR3 is TGTGCCAGCAGTGAATTACGGGGGCTCGAGCAGTACTTC. This gives the protein CASSELRGLEQYF.

This clonotype was counted a few times. CDR3 sequence reads: CSARPGLAGGRDTQYF. The DNA for the CDR3 is TGCAGTGCTAGACCTGGACTAGCGGGAGGGCGGGATACGCAGTATTTT. The J gene is TRBJ2-3, the V gene TRBV20-1; 15 nucleotides match TRBD2. The length of the CDR3 is 16 residues. CDR1 is DFQATT, CDR2 SNEGSKA, per germline (reference sequence). The J segment lost 6 bases and the V segment lost 2 bases, leaving 6 bases of the junction unmatched.

In the case of this clonotype: A read error may produce the germline difference seen at one junction end. This chain links TRBV5-1 with TRBJ2-1; no clear D. This CDR3 comprises 14 residues. CDR1 is SGHRS, CDR2 YFSETQ, per germline. In DNA, the CDR3 is TGCGCCAGTAGCTTGGTACCAGAGTACAATGAGCAGGTCTTC. Translation gives CASSLVPEYNEQVF.

The genes are TRBV20-1 and TRBJ2-7; TRBD1 matches at 7 bases. The V and J ends lost 4 bases and 2 bases, in that order; junction bases with no gene match: 11. The CDR3 runs 15 residues. The germline V gene has CDR1 DFQATT and CDR2 SNEGSKA (reference sequence). The CDR3 sequence: CSAIPTGELPYEQYF. In DNA, the CDR3 is TGCAGTGCTATACCCACAGGGGAACTGCCCTACGAGCAGTACTTC.

This sequence joins TRBV7-9 and TRBJ2-3; the D gene is possibly TRBD1 (5 bases). V was shortened by 5 bases and J by 5 bases, with 20 bases between the two germline ends. CDR1 is SEHNR and CDR2 is FQNEAQ in the germline V gene (reference sequence). This CDR3 contains 16 residues. CDR3 amino acids: CASSINPGLLGDTQYF. Here the CDR3 DNA reads TGTGCCAGCAGCATCAACCCAGGGCTCCTCGGAGATACGCAGTATTTT.

The sample holds a few counts of this clonotype. This chain connects TRBV28 to TRBJ2-1, with D perhaps matching TRBD1 (6 bases). This CDR3 is built from 16 residues. V gave up 2 bases and J gave up 0 bases, with 11 bases separating them. Germline V CDR1 and CDR2: MDHEN, SYDVKM. CDR3 loop: CASSLNTGSSYNEQFF. The CDR3 region has the DNA TGTGCCAGCAGTTTAAACACAGGGAGCTCCTACAATGAGCAGTTCTTC.

This clonotype was recorded at least ten times. The chain links TRBV5-1 to TRBJ2-7; 8 bases map to TRBD1. Germline values: CDR1 SGHRS, CDR2 YFSETQ. V trimming: 3 bases; J trimming: 2 bases; junction bases outside the gene matches: 4. This CDR3 region has 14 residues. As DNA, the CDR3 is TGCGCCAGCAGCTCGGACAGGGCGGCCTACGAGCAGTACTTC. Protein: CASSSDRAAYEQYF.

This clonotype appeared a few times. The V and J genes are TRBV5-1 and TRBJ2-7, with unresolved D. This CDR3 has 15 residues. The germline gives CDR1 SGHRS, CDR2 YFSETQ. V was pared by 2 bases and J by 1 base, with 13 bases between. CDR3 in DNA: TGCGCCAGCAGCTTAATGGGAACAGTTTCCTACGAGCAGTACTTC. Protein product: CASSLMGTVSYEQYF.

The rearrangement uses TRBV7-3 and TRBJ1-2; 7 bases agree with TRBD1. From germline, CDR1 is SGHTA and CDR2 FQGTGA. V gave up 5 bases and J gave up 8 bases; unmatched junction bases: 8. CDR3 length: 13 amino acids. The CDR3 DNA follows: TGTGCCAGCAGCCAGGCAGGGGGGGAAGGCTACACCTTC. Amino acid sequence: CASSQAGGEGYTF.

This clonotype has more than one count but fewer than ten. This chain joins TRBV30 and TRBJ2-7; no reliable D call. V dropped 2 bases and J dropped 3 bases, with 11 bases sitting between them. CDR1 is GTSNPN, CDR2 SVGIG, per germline (reference sequence). The CDR3 is 13 residues long. CDR3 nucleotide sequence: TGTGCCTGGAGTCCAGGAGTCGGCTACGAGCAGTACTTC. Translation gives CAWSPGVGYEQYF.

This clonotype was seen at least ten times. This chain links TRBV29-1 with TRBJ2-4; 10 positions match TRBD1. J gave up 8 bases and V 6 bases, and 7 bases lay outside the gene matches. This CDR3 is 13 amino acids long. Germline values: CDR1 SQVTM, CDR2 ANQGSEA. CDR3 loop: CSVKDRGPDIQYF. In nucleotides, the CDR3 is TGCAGCGTCAAAGACAGGGGGCCGGACATTCAGTACTTC.

V gene TRBV28 combines with J gene TRBJ1-2, with a tentative D call TRBD1 (5 bases). The CDR3 sequence is 14 residues long. The germline gives CDR1 MDHEN, CDR2 SYDVKM. Trimming took off 5 bases at V and 4 bases at J, with 14 bases between the two ends. CDR3 nucleotide sequence: TGTGCCAGCAGTAGGGAGTGGGGGGGCTATGGCTACACCTTC. The encoded protein is CASSREWGGYGYTF.

The sample holds many counts of this clonotype. The J gene is TRBJ2-1, the V gene TRBV9; 7 bases fit TRBD2. The J segment lost 1 base and the V segment lost 0 bases, leaving 1 base of the junction unmatched. The CDR3 has 15 amino acids. Per the germline V gene, CDR1 is SGDLS and CDR2 is YYNGEE. The CDR3 reads CASSVGAGSYNEQFF. DNA for the CDR3: TGTGCCAGCAGCGTAGGAGCGGGGTCCTACAATGAGCAGTTCTTC.

The V gene is TRBV20-1, the J gene TRBJ1-5; a possible D gene is TRBD1 (5 bases). The CDR3 sequence is 16 residues long. The germline V and J ends were trimmed by 1 base and 3 bases, with 16 bases remaining between them. Germline lookup yields CDR1 DFQATT and CDR2 SNEGSKA (reference sequence). The CDR3 DNA is TGCAGTGCTAGAGTCGGAGGGGAGGGGAACAATCAGCCCCAGCATTTT. Its protein product is CSARVGGEGNNQPQHF.

The V call is TRBV28, the J call TRBJ2-1, with 10 nucleotides matching TRBD2. Per the germline V gene, CDR1 is MDHEN and CDR2 is SYDVKM. The CDR3 sequence is 14 residues long. V gave up 6 bases and J gave up 5 bases; unmatched junction bases: 4. CDR3 DNA: TGTGCCAGCAGACTAGCGGGACTTAACAATGAGCAGTTCTTC. This sequence encodes CASRLAGLNNEQFF.

The sample holds a few counts of this clonotype. The V gene is TRBV20-1, the J gene TRBJ2-1, with 11 bases matching TRBD2. Germline V gives CDR1 DFQATT, CDR2 SNEGSKA (reference sequence). V was pared by 8 bases and J by 3 bases, with 9 bases of the junction left unmatched. This CDR3 is built from 15 residues. CDR3 loop: CSPREGTSGYNEQFF. The CDR3 nucleotides are TGCAGTCCGAGAGAGGGGACTAGCGGCTACAATGAGCAGTTCTTC.

V is TRBV5-1 and J is TRBJ1-1; D is unresolved. CDR1 is SGHRS, CDR2 YFSETQ, per germline. Between the trimmed V and J ends, which lost 9 bases and 0 bases, there was a span of 15 bases. The CDR3 is 14 amino acids. CDR3 region: CATSNTGMNTEAFF. The CDR3 nucleotides are TGCGCCACCTCTAACACCGGCATGAACACTGAAGCTTTCTTT.

This clonotype was seen more than once but under ten times. The chain employs TRBV20-1 and TRBJ2-5, with D unresolved. The CDR3 totals 11 residues. Germline V gene sequence: CDR1 DFQATT, CDR2 SNEGSKA (reference sequence). V was cut by 6 bases and J by 6 bases, with 11 bases left in between. The CDR3 region is CSASERKTQYF. The CDR3 coding sequence is TGCAGTGCGTCGGAAAGGAAGACCCAGTACTTC.

The V gene is TRBV20-1, the J gene TRBJ2-7; a weak D match, TRBD2 (5 bases). V was trimmed by 6 bases and J by 2 bases, leaving 20 bases between them. CDR3 length equals 15 residues. CDR1 DFQATT and CDR2 SNEGSKA come from the germline V gene (reference sequence). Here the CDR3 reads CSAPNPGSYPYEQYF. In DNA form, the CDR3 reads TGCAGTGCGCCGAATCCGGGATCCTACCCCTACGAGCAGTACTTC.

The V and J genes are TRBV9 and TRBJ2-1, with 8 positions matching TRBD2. Germline-derived CDR1 and CDR2 are SGDLS and YYNGEE. The V segment lost 4 bases and the J segment 2 bases; nucleotides outside the gene matches: 8. CDR3 length: 16 residues. The CDR3 DNA reads TGTGCCAGCAGCCCGACTCCGGGACTAGCCTACAATGAGCAGTTCTTC. It codes for CASSPTPGLAYNEQFF.

In its sample, this clonotype was seen a few times. The genes are TRBV7-6 and TRBJ2-7; 7 bases map to TRBD2. The germline V gene has CDR1 SGHVS and CDR2 FNYEAQ. J lost 0 bases, V lost 0 bases, and 11 bases had no gene match. CDR3 length: 18 amino acids. This chain's CDR3 is CASSLAARVAGSSYEQYF. The DNA for the CDR3 is TGTGCCAGCAGCTTAGCGGCCCGGGTAGCGGGCAGCTCCTACGAGCAGTACTTC.

This chain uses TRBV20-1 with TRBJ2-5; a weak D match, TRBD2 (5 bases). Germline V CDR1 and CDR2: DFQATT, SNEGSKA (reference sequence). V lost 0 bases, J lost 0 bases, and 11 bases lay in between. The CDR3 totals 15 residues. The CDR3 sequence: CSAREGASHQETQYF. CDR3 DNA: TGCAGTGCTAGAGAGGGAGCTTCCCACCAAGAGACCCAGTACTTC.

This chain links TRBV4-2 with TRBJ1-2; D gene uncertain. Trimming took 0 bases from V and 5 from J, leaving 10 bases between them. The CDR3 covers 14 residues. Germline loops: CDR1 LGHNA, CDR2 YNFKEQ. The CDR3 here is CASSQEIGQYGYTF. The CDR3, as DNA: TGTGCCAGCAGCCAAGAAATTGGGCAGTATGGCTACACCTTC.

This clonotype was seen a handful of times. The V gene is TRBV3-1, the J gene TRBJ1-6; D remains ambiguous. The CDR3 runs 16 residues. The V end was cut by 3 bases, the J end by 0 bases, with 9 bases between. CDR1 and CDR2 (germline): LGHDT, YNNKEL (reference sequence). The CDR3 protein is CASSQSRPSYNSPLHF. CDR3 DNA sequence: TGTGCCAGCAGCCAGAGCAGGCCCTCCTATAATTCACCCCTCCACTTT.

This clonotype was observed a few times. The chain links TRBV7-9 to TRBJ2-5; 10 nucleotides agree with TRBD1. The CDR3 loop spans 16 amino acids. V shed 5 bases, J shed 11 bases, and the junction held 17 bases outside the gene matches. Germline V gives CDR1 SEHNR, CDR2 FQNEAQ (reference sequence). CDR3: CASSPSLRTGGLGQYF. The CDR3 DNA reads TGTGCCAGCAGCCCGAGCCTGAGGACAGGGGGGCTCGGGCAGTACTTC.

This chain uses TRBV20-1 with TRBJ2-5, with D perhaps TRBD2 (5 bases). This CDR3 is 16 amino acids long. The germline V and J ends were trimmed by 2 bases and 1 base, with 17 bases remaining between them. Germline CDR1 is DFQATT and CDR2 is SNEGSKA (reference sequence). The CDR3 protein is CSARWPPSRGQETQYF. The CDR3 DNA is TGCAGTGCTAGATGGCCCCCCTCCCGGGGCCAAGAGACCCAGTACTTC.